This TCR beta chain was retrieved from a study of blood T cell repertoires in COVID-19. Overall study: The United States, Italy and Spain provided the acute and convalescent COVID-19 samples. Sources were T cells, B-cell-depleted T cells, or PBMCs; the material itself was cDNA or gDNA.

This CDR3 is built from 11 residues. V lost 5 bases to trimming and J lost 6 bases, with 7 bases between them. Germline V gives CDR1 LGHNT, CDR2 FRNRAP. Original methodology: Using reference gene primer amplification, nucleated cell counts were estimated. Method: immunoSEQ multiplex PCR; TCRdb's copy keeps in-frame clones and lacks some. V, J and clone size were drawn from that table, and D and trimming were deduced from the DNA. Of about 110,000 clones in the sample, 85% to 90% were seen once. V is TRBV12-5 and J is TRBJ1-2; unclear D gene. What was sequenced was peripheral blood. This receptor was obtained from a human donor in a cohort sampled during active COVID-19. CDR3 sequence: CASGKADGYTF. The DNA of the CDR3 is TGTGCTAGTGGTAAAGCTGATGGCTACACCTTC.